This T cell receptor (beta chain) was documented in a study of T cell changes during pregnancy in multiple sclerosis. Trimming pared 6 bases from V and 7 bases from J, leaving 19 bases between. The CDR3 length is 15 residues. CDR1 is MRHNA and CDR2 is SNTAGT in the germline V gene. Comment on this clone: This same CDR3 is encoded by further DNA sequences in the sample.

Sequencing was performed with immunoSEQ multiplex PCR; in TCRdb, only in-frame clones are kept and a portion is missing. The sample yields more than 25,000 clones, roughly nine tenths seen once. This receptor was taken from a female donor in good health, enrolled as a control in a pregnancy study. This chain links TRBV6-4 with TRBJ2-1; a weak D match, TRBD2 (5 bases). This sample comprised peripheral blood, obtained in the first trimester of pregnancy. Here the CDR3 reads CASSGTPGSHNEQFF. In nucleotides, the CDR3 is TGTGCCAGCAGCGGCACCCCGGGAAGCCATAATGAGCAGTTCTTC.